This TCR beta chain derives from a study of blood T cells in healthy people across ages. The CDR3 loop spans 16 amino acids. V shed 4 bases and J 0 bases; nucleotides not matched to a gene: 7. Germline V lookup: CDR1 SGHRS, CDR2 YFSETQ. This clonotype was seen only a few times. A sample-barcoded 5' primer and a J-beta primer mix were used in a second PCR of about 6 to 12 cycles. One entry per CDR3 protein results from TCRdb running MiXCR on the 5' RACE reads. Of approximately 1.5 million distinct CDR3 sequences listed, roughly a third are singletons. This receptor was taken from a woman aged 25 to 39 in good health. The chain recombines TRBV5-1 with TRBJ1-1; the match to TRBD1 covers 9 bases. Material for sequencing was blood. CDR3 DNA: TGCGCCAGCAGCGTACAGGGGGCAACGGTGAACACTGAAGCTTTCTTT. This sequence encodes CASSVQGATVNTEAFF.